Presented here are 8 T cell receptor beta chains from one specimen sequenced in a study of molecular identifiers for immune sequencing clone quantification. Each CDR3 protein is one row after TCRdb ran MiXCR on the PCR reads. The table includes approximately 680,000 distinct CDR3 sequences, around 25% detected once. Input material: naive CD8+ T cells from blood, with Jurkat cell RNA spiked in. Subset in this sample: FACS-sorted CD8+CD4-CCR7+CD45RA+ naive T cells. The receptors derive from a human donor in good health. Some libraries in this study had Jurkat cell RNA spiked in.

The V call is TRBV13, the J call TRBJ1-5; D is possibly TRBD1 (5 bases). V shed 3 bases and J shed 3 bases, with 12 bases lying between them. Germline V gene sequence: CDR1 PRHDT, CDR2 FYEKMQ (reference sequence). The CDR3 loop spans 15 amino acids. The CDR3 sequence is CASSLNGAHNQPQHF. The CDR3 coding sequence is TGTGCCAGCAGCTTGAACGGGGCCCACAATCAGCCCCAGCATTTT.

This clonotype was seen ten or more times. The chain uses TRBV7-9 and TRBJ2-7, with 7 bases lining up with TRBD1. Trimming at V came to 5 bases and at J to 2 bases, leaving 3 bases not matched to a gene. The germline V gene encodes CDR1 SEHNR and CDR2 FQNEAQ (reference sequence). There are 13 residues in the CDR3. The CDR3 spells CASSPQGAYEQYF. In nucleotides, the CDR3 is TGTGCCAGCAGCCCTCAGGGGGCCTACGAGCAGTACTTC. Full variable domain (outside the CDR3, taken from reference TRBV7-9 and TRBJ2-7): DTGVSQNPRHKITKRGQNVTFRCDPISEHNRLYWYRQTLGQGPEFLTYFQNEAQLEKSRLLSDRFSAERPKGSFSTLEIQRTEQGDSAMYLCASSPQGAYEQYFGPGTRLTVT.

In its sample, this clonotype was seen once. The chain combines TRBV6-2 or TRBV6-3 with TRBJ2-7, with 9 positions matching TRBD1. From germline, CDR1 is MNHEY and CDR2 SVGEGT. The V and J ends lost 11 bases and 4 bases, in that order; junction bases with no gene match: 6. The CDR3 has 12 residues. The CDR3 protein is CAAVGQGYEQYF. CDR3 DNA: TGTGCCGCCGTGGGACAGGGATACGAGCAGTACTTC.

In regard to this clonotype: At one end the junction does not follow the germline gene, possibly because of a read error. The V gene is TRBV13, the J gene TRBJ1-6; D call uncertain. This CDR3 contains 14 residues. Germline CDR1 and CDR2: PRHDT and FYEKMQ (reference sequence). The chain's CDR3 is CANSPGGNNSPLHF. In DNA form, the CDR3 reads TGTGCCAACAGCCCCGGAGGGAATAATTCACCCCTCCACTTT.

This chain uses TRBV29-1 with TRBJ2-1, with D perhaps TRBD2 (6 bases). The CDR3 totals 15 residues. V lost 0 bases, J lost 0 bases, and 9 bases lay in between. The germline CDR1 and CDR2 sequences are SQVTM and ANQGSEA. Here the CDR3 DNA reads TGCAGCGTTGAAGAGTGGAGGGCCTCCTACAATGAGCAGTTCTTC. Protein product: CSVEEWRASYNEQFF.

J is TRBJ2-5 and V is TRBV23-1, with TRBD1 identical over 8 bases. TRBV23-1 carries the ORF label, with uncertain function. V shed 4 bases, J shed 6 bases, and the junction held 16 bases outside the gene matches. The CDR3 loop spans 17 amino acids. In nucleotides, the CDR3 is TGCGCCAGCAGTCCCCTCTCAGCCGACAGGGGTCCACAGACCCAGTACTTC. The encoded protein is CASSPLSADRGPQTQYF.

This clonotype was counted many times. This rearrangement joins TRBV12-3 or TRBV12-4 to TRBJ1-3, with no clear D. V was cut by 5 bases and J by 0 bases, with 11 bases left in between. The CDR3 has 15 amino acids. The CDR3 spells CASSLGGYSGNTIYF. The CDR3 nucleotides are TGTGCCAGCAGTCTCGGTGGCTACTCTGGAAACACCATATATTTT.

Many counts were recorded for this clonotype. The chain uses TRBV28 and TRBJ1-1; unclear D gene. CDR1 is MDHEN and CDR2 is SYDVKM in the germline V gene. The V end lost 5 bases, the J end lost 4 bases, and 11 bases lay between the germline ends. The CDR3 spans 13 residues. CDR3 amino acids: CASSPLEVTEAFF. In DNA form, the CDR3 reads TGTGCCAGCAGTCCACTAGAGGTCACTGAAGCTTTCTTT.